This T cell receptor (beta chain) was recovered during a study of regulatory T cells in long-lasting Graves disease. General study points: Persistent Graves' patients showed a TCR diversity that was lower than that of newly diagnosed ones.

Notes on this clonotype: What it binds is unknown.

The TCR beta library used iRepertoire HTBI primers with Arm-PCR amplification of CDR3. TCRdb re-called the multiplex PCR reads through MiXCR, storing one row per CDR3 protein. The sample has over 350,000 distinct CDR3 sequences, roughly 15% seen once. Time point specified: newly diagnosed GD, antithyroid drugs for less than 3 months. The authors made the TCR library using RNA they extracted from PBMCs. CDR3 length equals 12 residues. Trimming left V 2 bases short and J 5 bases short, with 9 bases between. CDR1 is GTSNPN and CDR2 is SVGIG in the germline V gene (reference sequence). These data also formed part of another study, on T cells in Graves' hyperthyroidism and ophthalmopathy.

Specimen: peripheral blood mononuclear cells (PBMCs), collected at new diagnosis, from a patient treated with antithyroid drugs. V is TRBV30 and J is TRBJ2-5; possible D gene TRBD1, 6 bases. This receptor was identified in a woman aged 45-65 years with Graves disease. The CDR3 region is CAWSWGPETQYF. CDR3 nucleotides: TGTGCCTGGAGTTGGGGGCCGGAGACCCAGTACTTC.